These T cell receptor beta chains were read from a single sample in a study of cytomegalovirus exposure and HLA in healthy donors. TCRdb's table, derived via immunoSEQ multiplex PCR, lists solely in-frame clones and lacks some. The sample has around 130,000 clones, 81% seen once. Sequenced: PBMCs. The receptors stem from a woman between 40 and 50 years old in good health and CMV-seronegative. CDR3s include the opening cysteine and the closing phenylalanine or tryptophan. The D gene is left open where the match is weak. Only some rows state a clone size, as once, few, many or a class for expanded clones.

clone_size j_call v_call d_call cdr3_nt cdr3_aa
- TRBJ1-1 TRBV18 TRBD1 TGTGCCAGCTCTCCAGGGACAGGGAACACTGAAGCTTTCTTT CASSPGTGNTEAFF
once TRBJ1-2 TRBV19 TRBD1 TGTGCCAGTAGGGGGGCAGGGGGAGGCTACACCTTC CASRGAGGGYTF
- TRBJ2-1 TRBV11-3 TRBD1 TGTGCCAGCAGCTTAGCCGGGACAGGGGTCAACAATGAGCAGTTCTTC CASSLAGTGVNNEQFF
- TRBJ1-2 TRBV27 TRBD1 TGTGCCAGCAGTGACCGACAGGGTATGGATGGCTACACCTTC CASSDRQGMDGYTF
once TRBJ1-5 TRBV23-1 - TGCGCCAGCAGTCAAGACGGACAGCAGTATAGCAATCAGCCCCAGCATTTT CASSQDGQQYSNQPQHF
- TRBJ2-1 TRBV9 TRBD2 TGTGCCAGCAGCCCGCGGGAGGGCACCTACAATGAGCAGTTCTTC CASSPREGTYNEQFF
- TRBJ2-7 TRBV11-2 TRBD1 TGTGCCAGCAGTGGCCCGGACAGGGGTTCCTACGAGCAGTACTTC CASSGPDRGSYEQYF
once TRBJ2-5 TRBV20-1 - TGCAGTGGACTGACTTTTGAGACCCAGTACTTC CSGLTFETQYF
- TRBJ1-2 TRBV29-1 - TGCAGCCTTGGGGCCGCAGACGGCTACACCTTC CSLGAADGYTF
- TRBJ1-5 TRBV28 TRBD1 TGTGCCAGCAGTTGGACAGGGACAATCCAGCCCCAGCATTTT CASSWTGTIQPQHF
- TRBJ2-7 TRBV7-2 TRBD1 TGTGCCAGCAGCTTTTCCCAAGGGGGGACAGGGGAACAGTACTTC CASSFSQGGTGEQYF
- TRBJ2-7 TRBV15 TRBD2 TGTGCCACCAGCGTAGGGACTAGCGGGACCGACGAGCAGTACTTC CATSVGTSGTDEQYF
- TRBJ2-3 TRBV29-1 TRBD1 TGCAGCGGTACAGGGGGCGGCACAGATACGCAGTATTTT CSGTGGGTDTQYF
once TRBJ2-7 TRBV5-1 TRBD2 TGCGCCAGCAGCAAAGACCCAGCGGGCGGGGGCGAGCAGTACTTC CASSKDPAGGGEQYF
- TRBJ2-7 TRBV27 - TGTGCCAGCAGTCTAGCAGGAGTCTCGATGTACGAGCAGTACTTC CASSLAGVSMYEQYF
- TRBJ1-1 TRBV21-1 - TGTGCCAGCAGCGTACAGGGCACTGAAGCTTTCTTT CASSVQGTEAFF
- TRBJ2-2 TRBV27 TRBD1 TGTGCCAGCAGTCGCGGACAGGGGAAAGTCGGGGAGCTGTTTTTT CASSRGQGKVGELFF
few TRBJ2-7 TRBV6-1 - TGTGCCAGCAGCAGCGGGCCCTCCTACGAGCAGTACTTC CASSSGPSYEQYF
- TRBJ1-4 TRBV28 - TGTGCCAGCAGGCGACCAACAGGGACTAATGAAAAACTGTTTTTT CASRRPTGTNEKLFF
- TRBJ2-1 TRBV4-1 - TGCGCCAGCAGCCAAGGCGGGGCGGGGAGCTACAATGAGCAGTTCTTC CASSQGGAGSYNEQFF
- TRBJ1-5 TRBV7-7 TRBD1 TGTGCTAGCAGGGGGACAGGGGGCAGGAGGCAGCCCCAGCATTTT CASRGTGGRRQPQHF
- TRBJ2-2 TRBV7-2 TRBD2 TGTGCCAGCAGCGCGGGACTAGCGGGAGTGTCAGCCGGGGAGCTGTTTTTT CASSAGLAGVSAGELFF
- TRBJ2-3 TRBV27 TRBD2 TGTGCCAGCAGTCCGAGACTAGCGGGGGGAAGCACAGATACGCAGTATTTT CASSPRLAGGSTDTQYF
few TRBJ2-2 TRBV4-1 - TGCGCCAGCAGCCAAGAAAGACTAGTTTCCGGGGAGCTGTTTTTT CASSQERLVSGELFF
few TRBJ2-5 TRBV5-1 - TGCGCCAGCAGCATCACAGGCCAAGAGACCCAGTACTTC CASSITGQETQYF
- TRBJ2-1 TRBV6-1 TRBD2 TGTGCCAGCAGGACTAGCGGGACGGACAATGAGCAGTTCTTC CASRTSGTDNEQFF
- TRBJ2-3 TRBV9 TRBD2 TGTGCCAGCAGCGCCCCCAGCGGGACTAGCGGGGGTAGCACAGATACGCAGTATTTT CASSAPSGTSGGSTDTQYF
- TRBJ1-3 TRBV4-1 TRBD1 TGCGCCAGCAGCCAAGTACAGGGGACTGGAAACACCATATATTTT CASSQVQGTGNTIYF
- TRBJ1-1 TRBV29-1 - TGCAGCGGTCACAGTTTTGCGAACACTGAAGCTTTCTTT CSGHSFANTEAFF
- TRBJ1-2 TRBV29-1 - TGCAGCGTTGAAGCCCCCGGGAACCCCTATGGCTACACCTTC CSVEAPGNPYGYTF
once TRBJ1-2 TRBV10-3 - TGTGCCATCAGTGAATCGGGACTAATATATGGCTACACCTTC CAISESGLIYGYTF
- TRBJ1-2 TRBV7-9 - TGTGCCAGCAGCTTAAGACAGATCTATGGCTACACCTTC CASSLRQIYGYTF
- TRBJ2-6 TRBV19 - TGTGCCAGTAGTAAGGGTTCGGGGGTGGCTGGGGCCAACGTCCTGACTTTC CASSKGSGVAGANVLTF
- TRBJ1-1 TRBV5-1 - TGCGCCAGCAGCCCCGACGGGGTCTTAGGCACTGAAGCTTTCTTT CASSPDGVLGTEAFF
- TRBJ1-2 TRBV5-4 - TGTGCCAGCAGCTTGGGTGGTCGACATCCAAATGAGATGGCTGACTATGGCTACACCTTC CASSLGGRHPNEMADYGYTF
once TRBJ2-3 TRBV2 - TGTGCCAGCAGGAGATACCGGGAGCCCGCAGATACGCAGTATTTT CASRRYREPADTQYF
- TRBJ2-5 TRBV7-6 TRBD2 TGTGCCAGCAGCTCCGGACTAGCGAGGGAGACCCAGTACTTC CASSSGLARETQYF
- TRBJ2-7 TRBV21-1 - TGTGCCAGCAGCACCCGAGGCGGGGAGAGAACTTACGAGCAGTACTTC CASSTRGGERTYEQYF
once TRBJ1-2 TRBV11-2 - TGTGCCAGCAGCTTATCGGGGGTGAGTGGCTACACCTTC CASSLSGVSGYTF
- TRBJ2-7 TRBV7-3 - TGTGCCAGCAGCTTAAGCCCCCGGGGCGAGCAGTACTTC CASSLSPRGEQYF
- TRBJ2-1 TRBV11-2 - TGTGCCAGCAGCTTAGGTCTGGACAAGTACAATGAGCAGTTCTTC CASSLGLDKYNEQFF
- TRBJ2-5 TRBV10-1 TRBD2 TGCGCCAGCACTGGGACTAGCGGACTTAAAGAGACCCAGTACTTC CASTGTSGLKETQYF
- TRBJ1-3 TRBV7-6 TRBD1 TGTGCCAGCAGCTCTAAACCGACAGGGGATAACGGAAACACCATATATTTT CASSSKPTGDNGNTIYF
- TRBJ1-1 TRBV6-1 - TGTGCCAGCATTGAGGCCAGGAACACTGAAGCTTTCTTT CASIEARNTEAFF
- TRBJ2-1 TRBV25-1 - TGTGCCAGCGGTTCCCCGGGAGTTACTTACAATGAGCAGTTCTTC CASGSPGVTYNEQFF
- TRBJ2-1 TRBV18 TRBD2 TGTGCCAGCTCACCGACTAGCGGGGGGAATAATGAGCAGTTCTTC CASSPTSGGNNEQFF
- TRBJ2-5 TRBV4-1 - TGCGCCAGCAGCCAAGAGATCGTTGCCCGCGGGGCCCAGTACTTC CASSQEIVARGAQYF
- TRBJ1-2 TRBV4-2 - TGTGCCAGCAGCCAGGACAGTGATGGCGGCTACACCTTC CASSQDSDGGYTF
- TRBJ1-2 TRBV19 - TGTGCCAGTAGACATAGCGGAGGGATTGCGTACGGCTACACCTTC CASRHSGGIAYGYTF
- TRBJ2-7 TRBV12-2 - TGTGCAAGTCGCTTGACCAGCGGACCCTACGAGCAGTACTTC CASRLTSGPYEQYF
- TRBJ2-5 TRBV5-1 - TGCGCCAGCAGCTTGGCTGAGGGGGTTGTAGAGACCCAGTACTTC CASSLAEGVVETQYF
few TRBJ1-1 TRBV2 - TGTGCCAGCAGTGTTGGTCGGGGGAACACTGAAGCTTTCTTT CASSVGRGNTEAFF
- TRBJ1-1 TRBV5-5 - TGTGCCAGCAGCCCGACACTAGATTATGGGGCTGAAGCTTTCTTT CASSPTLDYGAEAFF
few TRBJ1-1 TRBV10-3 - TGTGCCATCAGTGAGTGGGGCGGGACCAACACTGAAGCTTTCTTT CAISEWGGTNTEAFF
- TRBJ2-7 TRBV28 - TGTGCCAGCAGTTTCGAGCTCATTGAGCAGTACTTC CASSFELIEQYF
- TRBJ2-7 TRBV18 TRBD1 TGTGCCAGCTCACAACAGGGGGCGCAGGACGAGCAGTACTTC CASSQQGAQDEQYF
- TRBJ2-7 TRBV6-6 TRBD1 TGTGCCACCGTGGGACAGTCCTACGAGCAGTACTTC CATVGQSYEQYF
- TRBJ2-3 TRBV9 TRBD1 TGTGCCAGCAGCGGCCCTCTTGGGACAGGGAGCACAGATACGCAGTATTTT CASSGPLGTGSTDTQYF
- TRBJ1-1 TRBV2 - TGTGCCAGCAGTGAACCCCAGGGGTGGGGGAACACTGAAGCTTTCTTT CASSEPQGWGNTEAFF